This TCR beta chain comes out of a study of spatial heterogeneity in lung cancer. By share, this clonotype counts as medium-sized. All TCR cDNA molecules were individually tagged with a unique molecular identifier. TCRdb re-analysed the 5' RACE reads in MiXCR, keeping a single row per CDR3 protein. The data hold fewer than 3,000 distinct CDR3 sequences, with 25% to 35% observed a single time. Described time point: sample taken at primary tumor resection. Without sorting, whole RNA was sequenced from tumor, nontumor lung or frozen PBMC. The V and J ends lost 2 bases and 7 bases, in that order; junction bases with no gene match: 21. Germline V gene lookup returns CDR1 MNHEY and CDR2 SVGEGT. The CDR3 is 21 residues long.

The starting material was PBMCs, obtained at surgery. The clonotype originates from a male donor with early-stage non-small cell lung cancer. V usage is TRBV6-2 or TRBV6-3 and J usage is TRBJ2-1; 12 nucleotides agree with TRBD2. The CDR3 region is CASSYTSSRLAGGRNGNEQFF. DNA of the CDR3: TGTGCCAGCAGTTACACATCGTCTCGTCTAGCGGGGGGGCGGAATGGTAATGAGCAGTTCTTC.